This T cell receptor beta chain is from a study of T cells in Graves' hyperthyroidism and ophthalmopathy. TCR beta CDR3 region amplification was performed from RNA transcripts. The HTBI set primed first-round TCR CDR3 RT-PCR. In TCRdb, the multiplex PCR reads were re-called with MiXCR into one record per CDR3 protein. This table holds 620,000 or so distinct CDR3 sequences, roughly 15% found once. The CDR3 is 17 amino acids. Trimming removed 3 bases at V and 0 bases at J, with 16 bases between. Germline lookup yields CDR1 KGHSH and CDR2 LQKENI. This clonotype was detected only a few times. V gene TRBV18 combines with J gene TRBJ2-3; D not certain. The TCR originated in a woman between 45 and 65 years old with Graves' ophthalmopathy. The sequenced sample consisted of blood. CDR3 protein: CASSPGPLAPSTDTQYF. As DNA, the CDR3 is TGTGCCAGCTCACCGGGCCCGTTGGCTCCCAGCACAGATACGCAGTATTTT.